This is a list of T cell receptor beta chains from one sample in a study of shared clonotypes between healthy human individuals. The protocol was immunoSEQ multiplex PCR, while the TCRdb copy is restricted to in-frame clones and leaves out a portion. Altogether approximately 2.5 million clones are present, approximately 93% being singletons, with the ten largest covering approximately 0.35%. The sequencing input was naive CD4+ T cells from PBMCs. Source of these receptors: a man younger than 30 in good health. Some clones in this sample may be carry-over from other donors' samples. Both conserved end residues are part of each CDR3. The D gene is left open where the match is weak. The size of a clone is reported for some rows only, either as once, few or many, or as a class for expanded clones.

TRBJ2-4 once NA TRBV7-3 CASSLGPGSNSIQYF TGTGCCAGCAGCTTAGGCCCGGGCAGCAATAGCATTCAGTACTTC
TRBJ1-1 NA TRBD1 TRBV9 CASSVSGDRGRGAFF TGTGCCAGCAGCGTGTCCGGGGACAGGGGGCGAGGAGCTTTCTTT
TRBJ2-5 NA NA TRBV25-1 CASRISGETQYF TGTGCCAGCAGAATCTCCGGAGAGACCCAGTACTTC
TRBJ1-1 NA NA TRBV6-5 CASSYTGLNTEAFF TGTGCCAGCAGTTACACGGGGCTGAACACTGAAGCTTTCTTT
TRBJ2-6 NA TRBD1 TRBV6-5 CASSSSTGAGANVLTF TGTGCCAGCAGTTCCTCGACAGGGGCTGGGGCCAACGTCCTGACTTTC
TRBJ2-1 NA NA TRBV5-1 CASSLQTGTASSYNEQFF TGCGCCAGCAGCTTACAAACCGGGACCGCCAGTTCCTACAATGAGCAGTTCTTC
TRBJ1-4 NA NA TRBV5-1 CASSLTATANEKLFF TGCGCCAGCAGCTTGACAGCGACAGCTAATGAAAAACTGTTTTTT
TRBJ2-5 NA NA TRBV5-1 CASSLEGGSFETQYF TGCGCCAGCAGCTTGGAGGGGGGTTCGTTCGAGACCCAGTACTTC
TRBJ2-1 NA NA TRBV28 CASSLSGHSYNEQFF TGTGCCAGCAGTTTATCCGGACACTCCTACAATGAGCAGTTCTTC
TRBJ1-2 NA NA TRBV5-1 CASSLRTDYGAGYTF TGCGCCAGCAGCCTCCGGACGGACTATGGTGCGGGCTACACCTTC
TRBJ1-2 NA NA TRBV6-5 CASSRQDYYGYTF TGTGCCAGCAGTCGGCAGGATTATTATGGCTACACCTTC
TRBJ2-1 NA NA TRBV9 CASSVGRAAYNEQFF TGTGCCAGCAGCGTAGGGAGGGCCGCCTACAATGAGCAGTTCTTC
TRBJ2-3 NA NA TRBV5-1 CASSTTPGGGSTYTDTQYF TGCGCCAGCAGCACCACCCCCGGAGGGGGGAGCACTTATACAGATACGCAGTATTTT
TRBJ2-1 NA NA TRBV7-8 CASSLGWDEQFF TGTGCCAGCAGCTTAGGATGGGATGAGCAGTTCTTC
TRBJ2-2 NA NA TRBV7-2 CASSLEGGTGELFF TGTGCCAGCAGCTTAGAGGGGGGCACCGGGGAGCTGTTTTTT
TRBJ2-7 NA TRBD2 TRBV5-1 CASSLGGTRSYEQYF TGCGCCAGCAGCTTGGGAGGGACTAGATCCTACGAGCAGTACTTC
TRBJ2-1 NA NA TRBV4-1 CASSSNSGKQFF TGCGCCAGCAGCTCAAACTCGGGAAAGCAGTTCTTC
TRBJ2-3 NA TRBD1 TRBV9 CASSVSGQGPPDTQYF TGTGCCAGCAGCGTGTCGGGACAGGGTCCCCCAGATACGCAGTATTTT
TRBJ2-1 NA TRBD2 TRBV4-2 CASSPLQGTSGFESSYNEQFF TGTGCCAGCAGCCCCCTCCAGGGGACTAGCGGGTTTGAGAGCTCCTACAATGAGCAGTTCTTC
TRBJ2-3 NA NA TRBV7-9 CASSRSSPGTSTDTQYF TGTGCCAGCAGCCGTTCGTCGCCAGGAACTAGCACAGATACGCAGTATTTT
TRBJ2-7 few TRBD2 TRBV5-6 CASSDTGTRSYEQYF TGTGCCAGCAGCGATACCGGGACTAGGTCCTACGAGCAGTACTTC
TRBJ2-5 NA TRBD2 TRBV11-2 CASSTGLAGGWGETQYF TGTGCCAGCAGCACTGGACTAGCGGGAGGGTGGGGAGAGACCCAGTACTTC
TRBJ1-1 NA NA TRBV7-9 CASSKKGKTEAFF TGTGCCAGCAGCAAAAAAGGGAAGACTGAAGCTTTCTTT
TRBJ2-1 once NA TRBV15 CATSRRGGAYNEQFF TGTGCCACCAGCAGACGAGGCGGCGCCTACAATGAGCAGTTCTTC
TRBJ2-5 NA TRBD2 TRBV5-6 CASSRSFRLAGRQQETQYF TGTGCCAGCAGCCGATCCTTCCGACTAGCGGGACGACAACAAGAGACCCAGTACTTC
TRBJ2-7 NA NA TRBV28 CASSPPGDTSYEQYF TGTGCCAGCAGTCCCCCAGGGGACACCTCCTACGAGCAGTACTTC
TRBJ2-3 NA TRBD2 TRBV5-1 CASSLNLAGEDTQYF TGCGCCAGCAGCTTGAACCTAGCGGGAGAAGATACGCAGTATTTT
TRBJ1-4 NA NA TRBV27 CASSLLGSGEKLFF TGTGCCAGCAGTTTGCTTGGATCGGGTGAAAAACTGTTTTTT
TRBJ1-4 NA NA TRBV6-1 CASRQMGEKLFF TGTGCCAGCAGACAAATGGGTGAAAAACTGTTTTTT
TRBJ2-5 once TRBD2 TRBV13 CASSLSGSEVETQYF TGTGCCAGCAGCTTAAGCGGGAGTGAAGTGGAGACCCAGTACTTC
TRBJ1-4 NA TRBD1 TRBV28 CASSLPGQGAWEKLFF TGTGCCAGCAGTTTACCAGGACAGGGGGCGTGGGAAAAACTGTTTTTT
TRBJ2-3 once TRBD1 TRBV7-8 CASSRTGTTDTQYF TGTGCCAGCAGCCGGACAGGGACCACAGATACGCAGTATTTT
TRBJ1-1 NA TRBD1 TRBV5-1 CASSLFDRVSSEAFF TGCGCCAGCAGCTTGTTTGACAGGGTGTCCTCTGAAGCTTTCTTT
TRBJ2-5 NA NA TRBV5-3 CARSLGVSRAAQETQYF TGTGCCAGAAGCTTGGGGGTTAGCAGGGCTGCACAAGAGACCCAGTACTTC
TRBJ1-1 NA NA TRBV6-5 CASSYRAGDTEAFF TGTGCCAGCAGCTACCGGGCAGGGGACACTGAAGCTTTCTTT
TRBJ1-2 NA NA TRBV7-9 CASSPNAARVGGYTF TGTGCCAGCAGCCCCAACGCGGCCCGGGTGGGAGGCTACACCTTC
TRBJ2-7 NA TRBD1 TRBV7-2 CASSGYGTGDDEQYF TGTGCCAGCAGCGGATACGGGACAGGTGATGACGAGCAGTACTTC
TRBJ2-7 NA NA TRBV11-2 CASSYKGLADEQYF TGTGCCAGCAGCTACAAGGGGCTAGCCGACGAGCAGTACTTC
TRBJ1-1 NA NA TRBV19 CASEDGGRGNTEAFF TGTGCCAGTGAGGACGGCGGTAGGGGGAACACTGAAGCTTTCTTT
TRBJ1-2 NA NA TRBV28 CASSLSIGGNYGYTF TGTGCCAGCAGTTTGTCTATCGGCGGTAACTATGGCTACACCTTC
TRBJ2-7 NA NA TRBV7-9 CASSLYSGEYEQYF TGTGCCAGCAGCTTATATAGTGGGGAGTACGAGCAGTACTTC
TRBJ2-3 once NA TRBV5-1 CASSLFGNTQYF TGCGCCAGCAGCTTATTCGGGAACACGCAGTATTTT
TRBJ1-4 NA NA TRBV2 CASSDMVLEKLFF TGTGCCAGCAGTGATATGGTGCTTGAAAAACTGTTTTTT
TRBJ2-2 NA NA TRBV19 CASSLTQLGTGELFF TGTGCCAGTAGTCTTACCCAGCTCGGCACCGGGGAGCTGTTTTTT
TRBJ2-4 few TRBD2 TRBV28 CASSQAGGHQNIQYF TGTGCCAGCTCCCAGGCGGGAGGGCACCAAAACATTCAGTACTTC
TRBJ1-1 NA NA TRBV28 CASSLRQVEAFF TGTGCCAGCAGTTTACGTCAAGTTGAAGCTTTCTTT
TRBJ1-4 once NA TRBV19 CASNAKGALNEKLFF TGTGCCAGTAATGCCAAAGGGGCTTTAAATGAAAAACTGTTTTTT
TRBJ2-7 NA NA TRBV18 CASSPFGPTSPYEQYF TGTGCCAGCTCACCATTTGGACCGACATCGCCCTACGAGCAGTACTTC
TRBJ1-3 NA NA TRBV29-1 CSGVGHSGNTIYF TGCAGCGGTGTGGGTCACTCTGGAAACACCATATATTTT
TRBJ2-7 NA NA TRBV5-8 CASSLDRTYSYEQYF TGTGCCAGCAGCTTGGACCGGACATACTCCTACGAGCAGTACTTC
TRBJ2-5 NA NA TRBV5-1 CASSLGVEETQYF TGCGCCAGCAGCTTGGGTGTTGAAGAGACCCAGTACTTC
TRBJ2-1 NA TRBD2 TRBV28 CASTLGLAEPYNEQFF TGTGCCAGCACCCTAGGACTAGCGGAACCCTACAATGAGCAGTTCTTC
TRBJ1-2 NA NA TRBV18 CASSPPGVAGYTF TGTGCCAGCTCACCACCGGGCGTCGCTGGCTACACCTTC
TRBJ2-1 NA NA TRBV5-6 CASSKVSWGEQFF TGTGCCAGCAGCAAAGTCTCATGGGGTGAGCAGTTCTTC
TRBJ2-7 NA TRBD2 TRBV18 CASSPGLALYEQYF TGTGCCAGCTCACCGGGACTAGCTCTCTACGAGCAGTACTTC
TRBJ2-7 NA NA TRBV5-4 CASSLPSRVHEQYF TGTGCCAGCAGCTTGCCCAGCAGGGTCCACGAGCAGTACTTC
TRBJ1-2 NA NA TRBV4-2 CASSQVGGRVNYGYTF TGTGCCAGCAGCCAAGTGGGTGGTCGGGTTAACTATGGCTACACCTTC
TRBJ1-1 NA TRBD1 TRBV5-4 CASSSLGGTGSFNTEAFF TGTGCCAGCAGCTCCCTAGGAGGGACAGGGTCCTTTAACACTGAAGCTTTCTTT